Sequencing of this TCR beta chain was carried out in a study of blood T cell repertoires in COVID-19. In the study overall: T cells, B-cell-depleted T cells, or PBMCs supplied cDNA or gDNA.

Seattle patients were enrolled during active infection and followed longitudinally. The CDR3 is made up of 14 amino acids. The germline V gene encodes CDR1 MDHEN and CDR2 SYDVKM. The V gene lost 2 bases and the J gene lost 4 bases, with 8 bases spanning the gap. Clones were sequenced by immunoSEQ multiplex PCR, and TCRdb holds only the in-frame ones, with some missing. The table records about 350,000 clones, around nine tenths of them present only once. Sequenced: peripheral blood. The J gene is TRBJ2-2, the V gene TRBV28; possibly TRBD1 for D (6 bases). The sequence was obtained from a woman aged 65 to 85 with COVID-19, enrolled during active disease. The CDR3 protein is CASSLQGSTGELFF. The CDR3 nucleotides are TGTGCCAGCAGTTTACAGGGGTCCACCGGGGAGCTGTTTTTT.